One and the same sample provided the 8 T cell receptor beta chains below, sequenced in a study of vaccination effects on CD4 cells after COVID-19. Sequencing followed a ViraFEST assay step that expanded antigen-specific CD4+ T cells with viral peptide pools. CD4+ T cells were isolated after nine to ten days of culture. Subjects were given two BNT162b2 or mRNA-1273 vaccine doses. Their recognized antigens are unknown. This table comes from immunoSEQ multiplex PCR, and its TCRdb copy is limited to in-frame clones, with some not included. The sample records about 72,000 clones, 81% being singletons. The input for sequencing was CD4+ T cells from PBMCs cultured with HCoV-229E spike peptides, taken after COVID-19 vaccination. The receptors originated from a human donor who received a COVID-19 vaccine.

V gene TRBV5-1 combines with J gene TRBJ2-6; D is possibly TRBD1 (6 bases). Trimming removed 2 bases at V and 0 bases at J, with 9 bases between. Germline V lookup: CDR1 SGHRS, CDR2 YFSETQ. CDR3 size: 16 residues. This CDR3 reads CASSFGTPSGANVLTF. DNA of the CDR3: TGCGCCAGCAGCTTTGGGACACCCTCTGGGGCCAACGTCCTGACTTTC.

This chain connects TRBV2 to TRBJ1-1, with a possible D match to TRBD1 (5 bases). The CDR3 loop spans 14 amino acids. The V gene lost 6 bases and the J gene lost 0 bases, with 11 bases spanning the gap. Germline CDR1 SNHLY, CDR2 FYNNEI. The CDR3: CASRFRVVNTEAFF. CDR3 coding DNA: TGTGCCAGCAGGTTCAGGGTTGTGAACACTGAAGCTTTCTTT.

The chain joins TRBV7-2 to TRBJ2-3; D is ambiguous. The CDR3 extends over 14 amino acids. CDR1 and CDR2 (germline): SGHTA, FQGNSA. Trimming removed 1 base at V and 3 bases at J, with 8 bases between. DNA for the CDR3: TGTGCCAGCAGCTTAGATGGTGGGACAGATACGCAGTATTTT. Its translation: CASSLDGGTDTQYF. Combining the CDR3 with reference TRBV7-2 and TRBJ2-3 gives the whole variable domain GAGVSQSPSNKVTEKGKDVELRCDPISGHTALYWYRQSLGQGLEFLIYFQGNSAPDKSGLPSDRFSAERTGGSVSTLTIQRTQQEDSAVYLCASSLDGGTDTQYFGPGTRLTVL.

The chain couples TRBV2 to TRBJ2-2; D remains ambiguous. Germline V gives CDR1 SNHLY, CDR2 FYNNEI. The CDR3 length is 12 residues. Trimming took 5 bases from V and 5 from J, leaving 6 bases between them. The CDR3 sequence is CASSILTGELFF. The CDR3 bases are TGTGCCAGCAGTATCTTAACCGGGGAGCTGTTTTTT. The variable domain in full, completed from reference TRBV2 and TRBJ2-2, reads EPEVTQTPSHQVTQMGQEVILRCVPISNHLYFYWYRQILGQKVEFLVSFYNNEISEKSEIFDDQFSVERPDGSNFTLKIRSTKLEDSAMYFCASSILTGELFFGEGSRLTVL.

DNA of the CDR3: TGTGCCAGCAGTGAATCGCTGGTAGGACTATACAATGAGCAGTTCTTC. It specifies CASSESLVGLYNEQFF. V is TRBV2 and J is TRBJ2-1, with D possibly matching TRBD2 (6 bases). The CDR3 contains 16 residues. V lost 2 bases, J lost 4 bases, and 15 bases lay in between. Germline loops: CDR1 SNHLY, CDR2 FYNNEI.

The chain uses TRBV7-2 and TRBJ1-5; 9 bases align to TRBD1. V dropped 5 bases and J dropped 2; count of bases not matched to a gene: 7. The CDR3 extends over 16 amino acids. Looked up from germline, CDR1 is SGHTA and CDR2 is FQGNSA. CDR3 DNA: TGTGCCAGCAGCCCACGGACAGGGGCGGGCAATCAGCCCCAGCATTTT. Translated: CASSPRTGAGNQPQHF.

This clone was found a few times. The chain is built from TRBV30 and TRBJ1-5; 8 bases are a match to TRBD1. The V gene end was trimmed by 3 bases and the J gene end by 4 bases; junction bases not matched to a gene: 8. The germline V gene has CDR1 GTSNPN and CDR2 SVGIG (reference sequence). This CDR3 has 15 amino acids. The CDR3 region has the DNA TGTGCCTGGAGCCGGCCGGACAGGGATAATCAGCCCCAGCATTTT. It encodes CAWSRPDRDNQPQHF.

The chain combines TRBV3-1 (or the pseudogene TRBV3-2) with TRBJ1-2; no clear D. The germline V gene encodes CDR1 LGHDT and CDR2 YNNKEL (reference sequence). The V end lost 1 base, the J end lost 4 bases, and 1 base lay between the germline ends. The CDR3 spans 11 residues. The CDR3 protein is CASSQGYGYTF. The DNA of the CDR3 is TGTGCCAGCAGCCAAGGCTATGGCTACACCTTC.